The 8 T cell receptor beta chains listed next were all sequenced from one sample in a study of T cell responses to AZD1222 COVID-19 vaccine. Libraries were prepared by immunoSEQ multiplex PCR; TCRdb keeps only in-frame clonotypes and omits some of them. Of about 110,000 clones listed, roughly nine tenths are singletons. The material was peripheral blood, obtained on day 0 of AZD1222 vaccination. These receptors came from an adult in good health.

This rearrangement joins TRBV29-1 to TRBJ1-1; D gene ambiguous. The CDR3 has 14 amino acids. Germline CDR1 SQVTM, CDR2 ANQGSEA. Trimming took 3 bases from V and 3 from J, leaving 14 bases between them. The CDR3 bases are TGCAGCGTTGAGGTGGCTGGGCTTGACACTGAAGCTTTCTTT. It translates to CSVEVAGLDTEAFF.

This sequence joins TRBV6-5 and TRBJ1-2; 7 bases match TRBD1. The ends lost 6 bases at V and 8 bases at J; junction bases unmatched: 15. Germline loops: CDR1 MNHEY, CDR2 SVGAGI. The CDR3 is made up of 15 amino acids. CDR3 coding DNA: TGTGCCAGCAGGCAGACAGGGAAAAATAGGGAAGGCTACACCTTC. It codes for CASRQTGKNREGYTF.

This chain connects TRBV2 to TRBJ2-1; D is uncertain. There are 14 residues in the CDR3. Trimming shortened V by 6 bases and J by 4 bases, and 13 bases separated the two germline ends. Germline CDR1 reads SNHLY; CDR2 reads FYNNEI. CDR3 amino acids: CASSVDDSYNEQFF. The CDR3 DNA reads as TGTGCCAGCAGCGTAGACGACTCGTACAATGAGCAGTTCTTC. Based on the CDR3 plus reference TRBV2 and TRBJ2-1, the full variable domain is EPEVTQTPSHQVTQMGQEVILRCVPISNHLYFYWYRQILGQKVEFLVSFYNNEISEKSEIFDDQFSVERPDGSNFTLKIRSTKLEDSAMYFCASSVDDSYNEQFFGPGTRLTVL.

This chain uses TRBV15 with TRBJ2-7; D is perhaps TRBD1 (6 bases). V was cut by 3 bases and J by 6 bases, with 15 bases left in between. Germline values: CDR1 LNHNV, CDR2 YYDKDF (reference sequence). This CDR3 comprises 14 residues. CDR3 in amino acids: CATSSSGDSVEQYF. The CDR3 DNA reads as TGTGCCACCAGCAGCTCAGGGGATTCGGTCGAGCAGTACTTC.

The J gene is TRBJ2-1, the V gene TRBV5-1; D gene unclear. This CDR3 comprises 15 residues. The germline V gene has CDR1 SGHRS and CDR2 YFSETQ. Trimming stripped 0 bases from V and 2 bases from J, with 9 bases between. This CDR3 reads CASSLDWPTYNEQFF. The CDR3 nucleotides are TGCGCCAGCAGCTTGGACTGGCCAACCTACAATGAGCAGTTCTTC.

The genes are TRBV6-5 and TRBJ1-5; 7 bases match TRBD1. The V and J ends lost 11 bases and 1 base, in that order; junction bases with no gene match: 11. The CDR3 length is 15 residues. Looked up from germline, CDR1 is MNHEY and CDR2 is SVGAGI. Here the CDR3 DNA reads TGTGCCGCGGGGCAGGGGGTAAGGAGCAATCAGCCCCAGCATTTT. Protein product: CAAGQGVRSNQPQHF.

CDR3 region: CATSRDPSRPGTGNLYEQYF. Written as DNA, the CDR3 is TGTGCCACCAGCAGAGATCCTTCGCGCCCGGGGACAGGGAATCTCTACGAGCAGTACTTC. The J gene is TRBJ2-7, the V gene TRBV15; 9 positions agree with TRBD1. Losses at the gene ends were 0 bases for V and 3 bases for J; bases not matched to a gene: 18. The CDR3 consists of 20 residues. The germline V gene encodes CDR1 LNHNV and CDR2 YYDKDF (reference sequence).

The rearrangement links TRBV30 to TRBJ2-2, with D perhaps TRBD1 (6 bases). CDR1 is GTSNPN, CDR2 SVGIG, per germline (reference sequence). The CDR3 is made up of 18 amino acids. V was trimmed by 2 bases and J by 5 bases, leaving 24 bases between them. DNA for the CDR3: TGTGCCTGGAGTACAACGAGGGCAGGGGTTTCTTGGACCGGGGAGCTGTTTTTT. Amino acid sequence: CAWSTTRAGVSWTGELFF.